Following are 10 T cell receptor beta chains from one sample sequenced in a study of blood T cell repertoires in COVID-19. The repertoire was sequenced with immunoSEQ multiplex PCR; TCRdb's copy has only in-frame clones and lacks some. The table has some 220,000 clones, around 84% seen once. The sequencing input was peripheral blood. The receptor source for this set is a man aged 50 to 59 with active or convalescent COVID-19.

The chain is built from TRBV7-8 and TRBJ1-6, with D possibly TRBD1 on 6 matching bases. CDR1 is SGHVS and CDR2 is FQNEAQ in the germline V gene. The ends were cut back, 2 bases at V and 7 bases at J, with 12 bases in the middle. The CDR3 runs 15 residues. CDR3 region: CASSLKGVTNSPLHF. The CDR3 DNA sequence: TGTGCCAGCAGCTTAAAGGGGGTCACAAATTCACCCCTCCACTTT.

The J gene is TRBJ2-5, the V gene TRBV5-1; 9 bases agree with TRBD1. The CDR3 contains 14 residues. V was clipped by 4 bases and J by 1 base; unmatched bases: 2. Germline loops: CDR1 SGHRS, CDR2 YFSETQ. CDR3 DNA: TGCGCCAGCAGCCGGACAGGGGCCCAAGAGACCCAGTACTTC. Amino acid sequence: CASSRTGAQETQYF. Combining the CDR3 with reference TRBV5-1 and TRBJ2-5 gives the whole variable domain KAGVTQTPRYLIKTRGQQVTLSCSPISGHRSVSWYQQTPGQGLQFLFEYFSETQRNKGNFPGRFSGRQFSNSRSEMNVSTLELGDSALYLCASSRTGAQETQYFGPGTRLLVL.

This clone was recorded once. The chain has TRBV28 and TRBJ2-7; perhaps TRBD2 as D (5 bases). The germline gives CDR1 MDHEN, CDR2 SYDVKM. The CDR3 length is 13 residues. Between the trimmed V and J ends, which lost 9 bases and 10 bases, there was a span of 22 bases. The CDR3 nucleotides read TGTGCCAGTAATGGGTCTGGGAGCGAGGGACAGTACGTC. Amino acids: CASNGSGSEGQYV.

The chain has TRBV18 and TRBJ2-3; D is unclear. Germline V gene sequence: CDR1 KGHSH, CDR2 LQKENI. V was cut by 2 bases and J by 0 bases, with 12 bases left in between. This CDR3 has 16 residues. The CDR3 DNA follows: TGTGCCAGCTCACCAATTTACGGTAGCAGCACAGATACGCAGTATTTT. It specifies CASSPIYGSSTDTQYF.

The CDR3 spells CASSGGQGRTDTQYF. The CDR3 coding sequence is TGTGCCAGCAGTGGGGGCCAAGGGAGGACAGATACGCAGTATTTT. The chain uses TRBV2 and TRBJ2-3; D might be TRBD2 (6 bases). Trimming removed 4 bases at V and 3 bases at J, with 14 bases between. Germline V gene data show CDR1 as SNHLY and CDR2 as FYNNEI. The CDR3 consists of 15 residues.

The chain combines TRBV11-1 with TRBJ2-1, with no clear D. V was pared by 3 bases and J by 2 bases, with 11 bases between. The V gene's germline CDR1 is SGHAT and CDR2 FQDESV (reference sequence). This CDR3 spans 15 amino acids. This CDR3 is CASSFTVKPYNEQFF. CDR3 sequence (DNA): TGTGCCAGCAGCTTCACAGTGAAACCCTACAATGAGCAGTTCTTC.

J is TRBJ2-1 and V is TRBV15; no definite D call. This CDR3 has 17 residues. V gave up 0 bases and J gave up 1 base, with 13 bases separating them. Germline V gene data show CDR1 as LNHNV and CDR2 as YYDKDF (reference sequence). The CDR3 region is CATSRESVASSYNEQFF. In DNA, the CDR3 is TGTGCCACCAGCAGAGAATCGGTTGCGTCGTCCTACAATGAGCAGTTCTTC.

CDR3 sequence (DNA): TGTGCCAGCAGCTCACCCGGGCGGGCAGGTGAGCAGTTCTTC. Translating gives CASSSPGRAGEQFF. V usage is TRBV6-5 and J usage is TRBJ2-1; D possibly corresponds to TRBD2 (5 bases). The V gene lost 6 bases and the J gene lost 9 bases, with 18 bases spanning the gap. Germline CDR1 MNHEY, CDR2 SVGAGI. The CDR3 contains 14 residues.

CDR3 sequence: CSARWHRGLVRARTYEQYF. CDR3 nucleotide sequence: TGCAGCGCCCGATGGCACAGGGGGCTAGTGCGGGCTCGAACCTACGAGCAGTACTTC. The chain employs TRBV29-1 and TRBJ2-7, with 9 bases aligning to TRBD1. V lost 7 bases and J lost 2; bases outside the gene matches: 24. Germline values: CDR1 SQVTM, CDR2 ANQGSEA. The CDR3 covers 19 residues.

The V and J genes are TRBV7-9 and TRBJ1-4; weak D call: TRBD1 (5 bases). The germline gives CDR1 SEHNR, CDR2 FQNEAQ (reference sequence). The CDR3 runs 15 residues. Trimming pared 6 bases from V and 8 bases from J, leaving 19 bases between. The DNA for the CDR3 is TGTGCCAGCAGTCCCGGCGTACAGGCCGAGGAAAAACTGTTTTTT. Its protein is CASSPGVQAEEKLFF.